This TCR beta chain is drawn from a study of T cells after yellow fever vaccination. In germline, CDR1 is SGHTA, CDR2 FQGTGA. CDR3 size: 13 residues. Trimming took 4 bases from V and 9 from J, leaving 13 bases between them. By 5'RACE template switching, TCR cDNA was produced, with a universal primer site and UMIs added in the process. TCRdb re-derived calls from the 5' RACE reads in MiXCR, one entry per CDR3 protein. The data hold approximately 250,000 distinct CDR3 sequences, with roughly 4.8% observed a single time. Study conclusions and caveats: Peaking on day 5 versus 15, the secondary response was faster but weaker.

Worth noting for this clonotype: Its specificity is unknown.

The receptor comes from a man in his late teens or twenties who received the YFV17D yellow fever vaccine. The rearrangement links TRBV7-3 to TRBJ2-1; D unclear. The input for sequencing was CD4+ T cells sorted from PBMCs, taken on the day of the yellow fever booster vaccination. Here the CDR3 reads CASSSPGGSEQFF. The CDR3 DNA reads as TGTGCCAGCAGCTCCCCAGGTGGAAGTGAGCAGTTCTTC.